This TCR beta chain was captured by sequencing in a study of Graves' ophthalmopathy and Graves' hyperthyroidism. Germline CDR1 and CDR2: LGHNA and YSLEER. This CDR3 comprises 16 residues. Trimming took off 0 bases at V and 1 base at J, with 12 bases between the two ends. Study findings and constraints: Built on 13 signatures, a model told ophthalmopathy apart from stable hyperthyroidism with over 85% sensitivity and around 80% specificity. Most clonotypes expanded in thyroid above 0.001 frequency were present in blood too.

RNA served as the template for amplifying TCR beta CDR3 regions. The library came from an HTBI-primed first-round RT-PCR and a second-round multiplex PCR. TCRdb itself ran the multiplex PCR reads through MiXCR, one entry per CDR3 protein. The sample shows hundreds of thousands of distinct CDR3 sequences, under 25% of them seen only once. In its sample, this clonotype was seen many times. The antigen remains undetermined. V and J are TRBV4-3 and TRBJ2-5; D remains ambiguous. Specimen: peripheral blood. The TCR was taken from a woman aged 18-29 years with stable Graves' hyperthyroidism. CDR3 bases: TGCGCCAGCAGCCAAGAGGAAGGAGCGCCCCAAGAGACCCAGTACTTC. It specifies CASSQEEGAPQETQYF.